The clone carrying this TCR beta chain showed up just once. Germline V gives CDR1 SGHVS, CDR2 FNYEAQ. The CDR3 spans 15 residues. The V end lost 1 base, the J end lost 5 bases, and 14 bases lay between the germline ends. Profiling relied on immunoSEQ multiplex PCR, and the TCRdb table lists in-frame clones only, not all of them. The table has more than 100,000 clones, roughly 79% seen once. This entry is derived from a study of blood T cell repertoires in COVID-19. Study-wide background: In each case, the material was cDNA or gDNA derived from T cells, B-cell-depleted T cells, or PBMCs.

This TCR came from a man aged 65 to 85 with acute or convalescent COVID-19. The rearrangement links TRBV7-6 to TRBJ2-5, with a possible D match to TRBD1 (6 bases). Material for sequencing was peripheral blood. The CDR3 region is CASSLVEGGRETQYF. Here the CDR3 DNA reads TGTGCCAGCAGCTTAGTAGAAGGGGGTCGGGAGACCCAGTACTTC.